This record covers a single T cell receptor (beta chain). This CDR3 has 16 amino acids. Between the trimmed V and J ends, which lost 1 base and 2 bases, there was a span of 9 bases. The germline CDR1 and CDR2 sequences are MNHEY and SMNVEV (reference sequence). This entry is derived from a study of siplizumab effects on memory and regulatory T cells. Here immunoSEQ multiplex PCR was the method, and the copy in TCRdb shows in-frame clones only, minus some. Here the sample spans 90,000 to 110,000 clones, more than 85% being singletons. V and J are TRBV27 and TRBJ1-6; the D gene is possibly TRBD1 (6 bases). The source of this sequence is a human donor in good health. Sequencing input: CD4+ T cells sorted from blood. CDR3 in DNA: TGTGCCAGCAGTTTATGGGGGCAGACCTATAATTCACCCCTCCACTTT. Translating it yields CASSLWGQTYNSPLHF.